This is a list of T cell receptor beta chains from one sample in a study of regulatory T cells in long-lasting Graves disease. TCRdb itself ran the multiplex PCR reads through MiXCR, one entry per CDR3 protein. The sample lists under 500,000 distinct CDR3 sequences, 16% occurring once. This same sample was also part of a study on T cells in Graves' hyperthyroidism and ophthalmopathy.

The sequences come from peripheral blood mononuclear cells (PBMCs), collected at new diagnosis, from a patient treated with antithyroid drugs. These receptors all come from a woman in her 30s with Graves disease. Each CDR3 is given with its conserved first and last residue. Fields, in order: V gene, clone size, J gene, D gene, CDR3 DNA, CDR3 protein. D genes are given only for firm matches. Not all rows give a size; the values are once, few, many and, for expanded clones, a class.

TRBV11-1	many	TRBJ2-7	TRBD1	TGTGCCAGCAGCCCCTGGACAGGGGCCTACGAGCAGTACTTC	CASSPWTGAYEQYF
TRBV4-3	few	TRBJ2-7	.	TGCGCCAGCAGCTCGGTCCGCGGGCGAAACTACGAGCAGTACTTC	CASSSVRGRNYEQYF
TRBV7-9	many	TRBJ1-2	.	TGTGCCAGCAGCCGAGGGGGAAGCTATGGCTACACCTTC	CASSRGGSYGYTF
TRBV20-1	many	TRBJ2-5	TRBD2	TGCAGTGCTCCACCGGGACTAGCGGGGCAAGAGACCCAGTACTTC	CSAPPGLAGQETQYF
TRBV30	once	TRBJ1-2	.	TGTGCCTGGAGGACAGCTACCATCGATGGCTACACCTTC	CAWRTATIDGYTF
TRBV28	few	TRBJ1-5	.	TGTGCCAGCAGTTTAGACGAGAATAGCAATCAGCCCCAGCATTTT	CASSLDENSNQPQHF
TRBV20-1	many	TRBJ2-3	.	TGCAGTGCTTTCAAGGATCCTAGCACAGATACGCAGTATTTT	CSAFKDPSTDTQYF
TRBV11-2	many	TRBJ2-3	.	TGTGCCAGCAGCTTAGTGGGAGGGGGGGGGCAGTATTTT	CASSLVGGGGQYF
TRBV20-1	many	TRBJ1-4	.	TGCAGTGCTAGAACCTCAGGGGCAACTAATGAAAAACTGTTTTTT	CSARTSGATNEKLFF
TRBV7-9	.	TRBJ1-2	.	TGTGCCAGCAGCGGACACAGGCTAGATAACTATGGCTACACCTTC	CASSGHRLDNYGYTF
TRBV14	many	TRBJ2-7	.	TGTGCCAGCAGCCAAGTTGGTCTAGGAGAAGACGAGCAGTACTTC	CASSQVGLGEDEQYF